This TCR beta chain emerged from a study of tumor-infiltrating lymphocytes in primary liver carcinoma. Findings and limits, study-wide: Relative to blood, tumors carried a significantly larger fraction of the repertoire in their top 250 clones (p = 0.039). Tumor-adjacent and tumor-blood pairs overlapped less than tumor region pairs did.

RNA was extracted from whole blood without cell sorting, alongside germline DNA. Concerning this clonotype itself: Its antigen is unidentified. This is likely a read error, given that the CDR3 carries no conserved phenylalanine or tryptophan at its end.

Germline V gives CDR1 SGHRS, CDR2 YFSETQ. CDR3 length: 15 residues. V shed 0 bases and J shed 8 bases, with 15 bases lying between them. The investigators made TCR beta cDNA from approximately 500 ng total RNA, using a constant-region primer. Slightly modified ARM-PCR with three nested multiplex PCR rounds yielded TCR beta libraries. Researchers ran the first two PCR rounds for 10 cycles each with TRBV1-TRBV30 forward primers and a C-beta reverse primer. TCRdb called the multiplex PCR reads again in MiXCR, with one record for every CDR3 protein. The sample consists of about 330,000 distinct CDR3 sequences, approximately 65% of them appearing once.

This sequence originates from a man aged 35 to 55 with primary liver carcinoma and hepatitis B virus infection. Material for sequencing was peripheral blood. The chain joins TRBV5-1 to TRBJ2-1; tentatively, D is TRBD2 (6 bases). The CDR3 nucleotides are TGCGCCAGCAGCTTGGGCCTCCGGGACTTTTATGAGCAGTTCGTC. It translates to CASSLGLRDFYEQFV.